This TCR beta chain derives from a study of relationships among human T cell subsets. Overall study results and limits: Regulatory and Th2 subsets had few clones over 100 reads, unlike CD8+ cytotoxic cells. Across seven subsets, gene usage, CDR3 length and N-additions did not differ significantly.

Pooled CD4+ and CD8+ T cells were bead-selected with anti-CD45RA to get naive and transitional cells. In this sample, this clonotype turned up a few times. Antigen unknown. The T cell receptor alpha and beta CDR3 regions were amplified from mRNA by semiquantitative ARM-PCR. ARM-PCR used tagged nested gene-specific primers, then communal superprimers for exponential amplification. Nested primers were removed by exonuclease before the second PCR round. TCRdb processed the multiplex PCR reads anew with MiXCR; each CDR3 protein has one entry. The data contain roughly 7,400 distinct CDR3 sequences, 70% of them singletons. The source material was naive and transitional (CD45RA+) T cells sorted from blood. The receptor comes from a man in his forties in good health.

In DNA, the CDR3 is TGTGCCAGCAGCCCCTCCGGGACAGGGTTCTACGAGCAGTACTTC. It codes for CASSPSGTGFYEQYF. V is TRBV11-2 and J is TRBJ2-7; 9 nucleotides align to TRBD1. Germline CDR1 is SGHAT and CDR2 is FQNNGV. This CDR3 region has 15 residues. The V segment lost 5 bases and the J segment 3 bases; nucleotides outside the gene matches: 8.